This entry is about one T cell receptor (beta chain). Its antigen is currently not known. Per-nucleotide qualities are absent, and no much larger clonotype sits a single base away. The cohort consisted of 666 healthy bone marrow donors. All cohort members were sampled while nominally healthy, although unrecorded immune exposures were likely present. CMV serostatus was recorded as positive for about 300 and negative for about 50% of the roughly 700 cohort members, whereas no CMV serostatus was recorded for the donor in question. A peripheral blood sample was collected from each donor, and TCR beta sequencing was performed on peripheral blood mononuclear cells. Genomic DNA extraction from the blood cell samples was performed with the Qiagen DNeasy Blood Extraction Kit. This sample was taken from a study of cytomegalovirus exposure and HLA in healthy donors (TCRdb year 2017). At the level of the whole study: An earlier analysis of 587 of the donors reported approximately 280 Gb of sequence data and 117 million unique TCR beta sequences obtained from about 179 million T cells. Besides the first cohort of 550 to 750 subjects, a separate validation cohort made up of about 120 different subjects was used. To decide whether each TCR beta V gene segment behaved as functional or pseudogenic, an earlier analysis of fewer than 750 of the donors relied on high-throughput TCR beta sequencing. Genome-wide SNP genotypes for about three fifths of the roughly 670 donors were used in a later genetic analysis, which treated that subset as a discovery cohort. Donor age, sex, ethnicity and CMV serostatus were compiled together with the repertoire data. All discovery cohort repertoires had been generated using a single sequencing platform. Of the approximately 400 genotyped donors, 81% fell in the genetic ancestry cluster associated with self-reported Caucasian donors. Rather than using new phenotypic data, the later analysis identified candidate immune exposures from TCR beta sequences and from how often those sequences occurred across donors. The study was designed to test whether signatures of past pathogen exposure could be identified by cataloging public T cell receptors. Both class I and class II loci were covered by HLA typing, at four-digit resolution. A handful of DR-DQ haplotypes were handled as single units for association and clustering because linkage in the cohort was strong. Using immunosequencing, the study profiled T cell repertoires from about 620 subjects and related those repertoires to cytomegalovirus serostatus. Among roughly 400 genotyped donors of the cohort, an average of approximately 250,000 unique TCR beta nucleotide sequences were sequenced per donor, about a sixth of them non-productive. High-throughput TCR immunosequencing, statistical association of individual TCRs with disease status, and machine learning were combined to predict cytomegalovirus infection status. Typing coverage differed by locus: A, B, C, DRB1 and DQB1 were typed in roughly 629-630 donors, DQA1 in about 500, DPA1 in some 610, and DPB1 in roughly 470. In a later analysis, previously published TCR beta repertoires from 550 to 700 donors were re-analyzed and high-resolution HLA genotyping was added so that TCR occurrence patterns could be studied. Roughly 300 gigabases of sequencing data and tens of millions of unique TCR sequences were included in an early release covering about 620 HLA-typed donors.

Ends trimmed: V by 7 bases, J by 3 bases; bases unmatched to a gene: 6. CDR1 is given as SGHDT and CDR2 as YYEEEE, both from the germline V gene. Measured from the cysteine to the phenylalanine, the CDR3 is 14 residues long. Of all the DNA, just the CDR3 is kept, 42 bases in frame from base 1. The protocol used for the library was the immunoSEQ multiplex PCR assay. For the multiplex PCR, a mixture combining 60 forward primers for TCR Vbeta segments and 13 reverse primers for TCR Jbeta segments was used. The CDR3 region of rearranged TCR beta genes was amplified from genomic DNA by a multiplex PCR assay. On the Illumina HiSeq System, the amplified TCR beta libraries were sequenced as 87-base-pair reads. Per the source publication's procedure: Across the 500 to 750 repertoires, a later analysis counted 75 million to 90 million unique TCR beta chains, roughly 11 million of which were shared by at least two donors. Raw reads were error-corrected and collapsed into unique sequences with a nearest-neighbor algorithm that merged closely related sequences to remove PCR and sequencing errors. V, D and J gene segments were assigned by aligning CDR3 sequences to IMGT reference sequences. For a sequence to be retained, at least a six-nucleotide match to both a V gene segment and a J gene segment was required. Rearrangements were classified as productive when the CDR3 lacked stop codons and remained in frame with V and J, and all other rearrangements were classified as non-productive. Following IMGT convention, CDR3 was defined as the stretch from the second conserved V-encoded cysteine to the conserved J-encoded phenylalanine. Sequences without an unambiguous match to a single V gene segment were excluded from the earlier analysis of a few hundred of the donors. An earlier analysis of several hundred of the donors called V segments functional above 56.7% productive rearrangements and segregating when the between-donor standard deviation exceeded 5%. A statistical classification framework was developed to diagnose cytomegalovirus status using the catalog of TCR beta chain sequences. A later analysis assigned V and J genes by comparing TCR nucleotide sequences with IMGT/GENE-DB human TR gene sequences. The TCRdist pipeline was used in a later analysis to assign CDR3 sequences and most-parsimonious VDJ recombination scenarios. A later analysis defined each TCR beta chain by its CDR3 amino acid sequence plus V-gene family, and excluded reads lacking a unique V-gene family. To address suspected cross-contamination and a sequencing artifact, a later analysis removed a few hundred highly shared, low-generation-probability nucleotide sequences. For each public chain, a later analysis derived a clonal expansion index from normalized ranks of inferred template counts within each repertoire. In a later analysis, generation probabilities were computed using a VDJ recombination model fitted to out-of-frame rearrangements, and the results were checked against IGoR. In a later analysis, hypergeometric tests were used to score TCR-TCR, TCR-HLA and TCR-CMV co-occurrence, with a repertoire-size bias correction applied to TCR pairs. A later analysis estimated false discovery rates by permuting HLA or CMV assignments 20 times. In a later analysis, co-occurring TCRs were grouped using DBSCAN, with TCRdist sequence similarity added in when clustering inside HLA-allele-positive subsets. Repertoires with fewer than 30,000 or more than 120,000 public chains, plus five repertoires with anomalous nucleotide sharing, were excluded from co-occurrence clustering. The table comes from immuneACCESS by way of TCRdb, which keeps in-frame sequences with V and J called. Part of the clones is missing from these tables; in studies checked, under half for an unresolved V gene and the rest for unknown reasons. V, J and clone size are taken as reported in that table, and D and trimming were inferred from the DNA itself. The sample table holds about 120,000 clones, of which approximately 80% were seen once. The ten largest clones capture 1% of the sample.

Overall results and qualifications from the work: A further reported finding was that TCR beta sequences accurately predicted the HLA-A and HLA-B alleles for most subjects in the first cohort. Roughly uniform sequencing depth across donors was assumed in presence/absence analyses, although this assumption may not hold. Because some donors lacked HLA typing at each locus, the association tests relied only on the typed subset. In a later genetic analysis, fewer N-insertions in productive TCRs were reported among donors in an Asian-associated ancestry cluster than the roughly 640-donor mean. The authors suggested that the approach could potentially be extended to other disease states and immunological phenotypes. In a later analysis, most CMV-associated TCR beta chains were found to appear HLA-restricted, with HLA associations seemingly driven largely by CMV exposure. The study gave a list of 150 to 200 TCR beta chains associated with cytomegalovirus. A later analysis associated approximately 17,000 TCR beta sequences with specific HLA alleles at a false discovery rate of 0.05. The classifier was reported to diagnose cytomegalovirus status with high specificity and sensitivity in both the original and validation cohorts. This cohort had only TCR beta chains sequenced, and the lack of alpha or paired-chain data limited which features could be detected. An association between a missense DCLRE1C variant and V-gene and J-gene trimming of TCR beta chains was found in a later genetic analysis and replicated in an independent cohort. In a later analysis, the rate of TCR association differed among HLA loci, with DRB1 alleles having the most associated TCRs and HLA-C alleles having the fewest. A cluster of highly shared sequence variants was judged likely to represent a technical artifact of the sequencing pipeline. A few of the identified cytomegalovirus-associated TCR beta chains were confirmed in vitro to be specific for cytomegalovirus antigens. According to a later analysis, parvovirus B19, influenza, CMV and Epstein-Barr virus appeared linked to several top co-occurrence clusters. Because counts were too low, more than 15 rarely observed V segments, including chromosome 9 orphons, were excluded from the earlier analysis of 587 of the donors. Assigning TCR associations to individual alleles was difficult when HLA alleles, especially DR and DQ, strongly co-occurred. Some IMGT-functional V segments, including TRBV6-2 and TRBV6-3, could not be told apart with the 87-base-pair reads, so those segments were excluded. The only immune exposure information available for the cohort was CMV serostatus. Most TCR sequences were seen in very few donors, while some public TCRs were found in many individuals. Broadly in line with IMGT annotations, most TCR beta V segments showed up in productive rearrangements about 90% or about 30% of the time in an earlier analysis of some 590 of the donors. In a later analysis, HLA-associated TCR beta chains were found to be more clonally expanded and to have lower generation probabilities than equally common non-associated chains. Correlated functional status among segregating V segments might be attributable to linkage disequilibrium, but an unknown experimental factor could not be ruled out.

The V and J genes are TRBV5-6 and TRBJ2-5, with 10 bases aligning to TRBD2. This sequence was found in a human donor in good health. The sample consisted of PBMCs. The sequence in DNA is TGTGCCAGCGCTACAGCGGGGGGGGAAGAGACCCAGTACTTC. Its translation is CASATAGGEETQYF.